This is a list of T cell receptor beta chains from one sample in a study of T cells expressing NK-cell markers. With the 5' RACE reads reprocessed, TCRdb shows one record per CDR3 protein and no DNA. The clone table shows about 260,000 distinct CDR3 sequences, with the ten largest holding 3.5% to 5%. Sequenced input: blood T cells: a sorted CD56 or NKG2C T cell subset, CD4+ or CD8+ T cells, or bulk PBMC T cells (not recorded which). The source of these receptors is a woman between 18 and 70 years old in good health. Each CDR3 is given with its conserved first and last residue. Each record gives: J gene, V gene, CDR3 protein.

j_call: TRBJ2-7; v_call: TRBV19; cdr3_aa: CASSITGTGGYEQYF
j_call: TRBJ2-1; v_call: TRBV5-1; cdr3_aa: CASSPVPGRKYNEQFF
j_call: TRBJ1-1; v_call: TRBV2; cdr3_aa: CASSEGYRVENTEAFF
j_call: TRBJ2-5; v_call: TRBV18; cdr3_aa: CASSPRTGSETQYF
j_call: TRBJ2-6; v_call: TRBV27; cdr3_aa: CASTGWGASGANVLTF
j_call: TRBJ1-4; v_call: TRBV7-9; cdr3_aa: CASSSRDTQFNEKLFF
j_call: TRBJ1-3; v_call: TRBV11-2; cdr3_aa: CASSLETGRLSGNTIYF
j_call: TRBJ1-3; v_call: TRBV29-1; cdr3_aa: CSVVGLQGASGNTIYF
j_call: TRBJ2-1; v_call: TRBV5-1; cdr3_aa: CASSPSRASGLYNEQFF
j_call: TRBJ1-1; v_call: TRBV20-1; cdr3_aa: CSARKQGNTEAFF
j_call: TRBJ2-1; v_call: TRBV20-1; cdr3_aa: CSASDSGTIGEQFF
j_call: TRBJ1-3; v_call: TRBV29-1; cdr3_aa: CSVRDRGNTIYF
j_call: TRBJ2-3; v_call: TRBV7-2; cdr3_aa: CASSLASGRTDTQYF
j_call: TRBJ2-2; v_call: TRBV5-1; cdr3_aa: CASSSGQAITGELFF
j_call: TRBJ2-4; v_call: TRBV29-1; cdr3_aa: CSVVRGSKNIQYF
j_call: TRBJ2-1; v_call: TRBV28; cdr3_aa: CASSLWTSGSPNEQFF
j_call: TRBJ2-7; v_call: TRBV20-1; cdr3_aa: CSARPMPSGYSYEQYF
j_call: TRBJ2-1; v_call: TRBV5-1; cdr3_aa: CASSLGEVYNEQFF
j_call: TRBJ2-1; v_call: TRBV11-2; cdr3_aa: CASSPRREGLNEQFF
j_call: TRBJ2-1; v_call: TRBV28; cdr3_aa: CASSPSELTSYNEQFF
j_call: TRBJ2-6; v_call: TRBV4-3; cdr3_aa: CASSRTAISGANVLTF
j_call: TRBJ2-1; v_call: TRBV12-3/TRBV12-4; cdr3_aa: CASLPRGRASGSYNEQFF
j_call: TRBJ2-1; v_call: TRBV20-1; cdr3_aa: CSVKLGGPYNEQFF
j_call: TRBJ1-4; v_call: TRBV28; cdr3_aa: CASSYPDRGNEKLFF
j_call: TRBJ2-3; v_call: TRBV10-3; cdr3_aa: CAISVGGTYTDTQYF
j_call: TRBJ1-6; v_call: TRBV20-1; cdr3_aa: CSARDPGGMTLHF